Given below is one T cell receptor beta chain in context. Antigen unknown. This entry belongs to a study of vaccination and CD4 T cells after COVID-19. For the study at large: Convalescent donors totaled six males and four females, including two who were Hispanic. Three convalescent patients gave samples at day 14 and days 161 to 241 post-vaccination.

Time point indicated: late sampling 161 to 241 days after vaccination in three convalescent patients. TCRdb ran MiXCR on the PCR reads and lists one entry per CDR3 protein. The sample records tens of thousands of distinct CDR3 sequences, 50% being singletons. Study-wide points: Looking at convalescent patients, 304 of their 307 vaccine-specific clones were spike mono-reactive.

V shed 0 bases, J shed 10 bases, and the junction held 5 bases outside the gene matches. This CDR3 has 15 amino acids. Germline lookup yields CDR1 SGHRS and CDR2 YFSETQ. The source was CD4+ T cells from blood, collected about 7 months after SARS-CoV-2 vaccination. The chain recombines TRBV5-1 with TRBJ1-6; TRBD1 matches at 9 bases. The receptor was derived from a human donor who had recovered from COVID-19. The CDR3 DNA is TGCGCCAGCAGCTTGGGACAGGGGGATAGGTCACCCCTCCACTTT. This codes for CASSLGQGDRSPLHF.